This TCR beta chain was recorded in a study of shared clonotypes between healthy human individuals. Findings and limits, study-wide: Clonotypes shared by all four sorted-subset donors had higher generation probabilities than non-shared clonotypes. The donor pool, a small one, limited the genetic and exposure-history diversity represented.

Comments on this clone: Its target is unknown.

CDR3 length: 14 residues. V lost 4 bases and J lost 4; bases outside the gene matches: 6. CDR1 and CDR2 (germline): SQVTM, ANQGSEA. The sorted-subset replicate PCRs were given about 210 ng DNA, which is about 30,000 T cell genomes. TCRdb's table, derived via immunoSEQ multiplex PCR, lists solely in-frame clones and lacks some. The sample has some 580,000 clones; approximately 97% are singletons. The sequenced material came from naive CD4+ T cells sorted from blood. Subset described: CD45RA+ positively selected. The J gene is TRBJ2-3, the V gene TRBV29-1; 9 bases fit TRBD2. The clonotype was recovered from a woman aged 25 to 39 in good health. The CDR3 nucleotides are TGCAGCGTTGCCCTCCGACTAGCGGCAGATACGCAGTATTTT. Residues: CSVALRLAADTQYF.